The 15 T cell receptor beta chains in this list originate from one sample, sequenced in a study of blood T cells in healthy people across ages. A second 7 to 11 cycle PCR used barcoded and J-beta primers. In TCRdb, the 5' RACE reads were re-called with MiXCR into one record per CDR3 protein. The table records almost 1 million distinct CDR3 sequences, roughly 50% of them present only once. The source material was blood. Source of these receptors: a woman aged 55-69 years in good health.

In nucleotides, the CDR3 is TGCAGTGTAGCGGGCCCCTACAATGAGCAGTTCTTC. Its protein is CSVAGPYNEQFF. The chain couples TRBV20-1 to TRBJ2-1, with 7 bases that match TRBD2. Germline V CDR1 and CDR2: DFQATT, SNEGSKA (reference sequence). Unmatched junction bases numbered 2, after V lost 7 bases and J lost 2 bases. The CDR3 is made up of 12 amino acids.

A few counts support this clonotype. DNA of the CDR3: TGTGCCAGCAGCTTTCGTGCGGATCAAGACTCCTACGAGCAGTACTTC. It yields the protein CASSFRADQDSYEQYF. J is TRBJ2-7 and V is TRBV7-9; no clear D. Per the germline V gene, CDR1 is SEHNR and CDR2 is FQNEAQ (reference sequence). This CDR3 contains 16 residues. Trimming removed 3 bases from V and 0 bases from J, with 15 bases in between.

The chain combines TRBV20-1 with TRBJ2-7, with D tentatively TRBD2 (5 bases). V lost 6 bases to trimming and J lost 6 bases, with 24 bases between them. The CDR3 runs to 15 residues. Germline V CDR1 and CDR2: DFQATT, SNEGSKA (reference sequence). This CDR3 reads CSATPHFADAGEQYF. The CDR3 DNA reads TGCAGTGCCACCCCTCATTTCGCAGACGCGGGCGAGCAGTACTTC.

This chain connects TRBV12-3 or TRBV12-4 to TRBJ1-3, with a weak D call TRBD1 (6 bases). This CDR3 is built from 15 residues. Trimming took off 8 bases at V and 0 bases at J, with 14 bases between the two ends. The CDR3 DNA reads TGTGCCAGCTCGAGAGGGGGATTCTCTGGAAACACCATATATTTT. Its protein product is CASSRGGFSGNTIYF.

The chain combines TRBV13 with TRBJ2-1; D may match TRBD1 or TRBD2 (5 bases each). Matching the DNA end better, TRBJ2-7 makes the J call doubtful. Germline assignment: CDR1 PRHDT and CDR2 FYEKMQ (reference sequence). CDR3 length: 14 residues. The CDR3 DNA is TGTGCCAGCAGCTTAGCCGGGACCCTCAATGAGCAGTACTTC. It codes for CASSLAGTLNEQYF.

Worth noting for this clonotype: The germline gene is not matched at one end of the junction; a read error may be the cause. V is TRBV12-3 or TRBV12-4 and J is TRBJ2-6; TRBD1 matches 8 bases. The length of the CDR3 is 16 residues. This CDR3 is CASRPTGGTGTNVLTF. CDR3 coding DNA: TGTGCCAGCAGGCCTACAGGGGGTACTGGGACCAACGTCCTGACTTTC.

This chain uses TRBV12-3 or TRBV12-4 with TRBJ2-3; 7 positions agree with TRBD2. This CDR3 region has 15 residues. The V and J ends lost 6 bases and 2 bases, in that order; junction bases with no gene match: 8. CDR3 bases: TGTGCCAGCAGGGGCGGGAGAGTCAACACAGATACGCAGTATTTT. Its translation: CASRGGRVNTDTQYF.

V and J are TRBV28 and TRBJ2-4, with D unresolved. This CDR3 spans 14 amino acids. The ends were cut back, 6 bases at V and 6 bases at J, with 15 bases in the middle. Germline CDR1 reads MDHEN; CDR2 reads SYDVKM. The CDR3 here is CASSLGRMGNIQYF. The CDR3 DNA reads as TGTGCCAGCAGCCTAGGACGGATGGGAAACATTCAGTACTTC.

The rearrangement joins TRBV5-1 to TRBJ2-1; 12 bases fit TRBD2. V shed 5 bases and J 7 bases; nucleotides not matched to a gene: 7. In germline, CDR1 is SGHRS, CDR2 YFSETQ. The CDR3 extends over 15 amino acids. The CDR3 loop reads CASSYLAGGPNEQFF. The CDR3 coding sequence is TGCGCCAGCAGTTACCTAGCGGGAGGGCCAAATGAGCAGTTCTTC.

This clonotype was recorded at least ten times. V and J are TRBV12-3 or TRBV12-4 and TRBJ2-3, with 7 bases matching TRBD2. J was trimmed by 4 bases and V by 6 bases; bases with no gene match: 7. CDR3 length: 14 residues. The CDR3 bases are TGTGCCAGCAGCGTCGGGAGGAAGGCAGATACGCAGTATTTT. Translated: CASSVGRKADTQYF.

V gene TRBV20-1 combines with J gene TRBJ2-1, with D maybe TRBD1 (6 bases). CDR3 size: 17 residues. V lost 1 base and J 3 bases, leaving 19 bases between the germline ends. Germline V gene sequence: CDR1 DFQATT, CDR2 SNEGSKA (reference sequence). The CDR3 DNA reads as TGCAGTGCTAGAGCCGACCCGAGGGGGACGGTCTACAATGAGCAGTTCTTC. This sequence encodes CSARADPRGTVYNEQFF.

Only a few counts were recorded for this clonotype. The J gene is TRBJ2-7, the V gene TRBV28; 7 bases agree with TRBD2. Germline V gene lookup returns CDR1 MDHEN and CDR2 SYDVKM. After removal of 6 bases from V and 6 bases from J, the junction contained 14 bases not matched to a gene. The CDR3 runs to 15 residues. The CDR3 protein is CASSWGGLGIGEQYF. As DNA, the CDR3 is TGTGCCAGCAGCTGGGGGGGGTTGGGTATCGGCGAGCAGTACTTC.

The J gene is TRBJ2-5, the V gene TRBV27; possibly TRBD1 or TRBD2 for D (5 bases each). The CDR3 extends over 15 amino acids. Trimming removed 6 bases at V and 2 bases at J, with 16 bases between. The germline gives CDR1 MNHEY, CDR2 SMNVEV (reference sequence). Written as DNA, the CDR3 is TGTGCCAGCAGACCGGGTGGGGGATATCAAGAGACCCAGTACTTC. It yields the protein CASRPGGGYQETQYF.

This clonotype has more than one count but fewer than ten. The V call is TRBV12-3 or TRBV12-4, the J call TRBJ2-5, with D perhaps TRBD1 (6 bases). The CDR3 loop spans 13 amino acids. V shed 4 bases and J shed 7 bases, with 13 bases lying between them. The CDR3 sequence: CASSSYQGGTQYF. DNA of the CDR3: TGTGCCAGCAGTTCCTACCAAGGGGGGACCCAGTACTTC.

This clonotype was seen more than once but under ten times. The chain uses TRBV11-2 and TRBJ2-1; D unclear. The J call may be incorrect, as the DNA end agrees better with TRBJ2-7. The CDR3 is 15 amino acids. The V gene's germline CDR1 is SGHAT and CDR2 FQNNGV. CDR3 in amino acids: CASSLVADPYNEQYF. The CDR3 DNA follows: TGTGCCAGCAGCTTAGTGGCAGATCCTTACAATGAGCAGTACTTC.